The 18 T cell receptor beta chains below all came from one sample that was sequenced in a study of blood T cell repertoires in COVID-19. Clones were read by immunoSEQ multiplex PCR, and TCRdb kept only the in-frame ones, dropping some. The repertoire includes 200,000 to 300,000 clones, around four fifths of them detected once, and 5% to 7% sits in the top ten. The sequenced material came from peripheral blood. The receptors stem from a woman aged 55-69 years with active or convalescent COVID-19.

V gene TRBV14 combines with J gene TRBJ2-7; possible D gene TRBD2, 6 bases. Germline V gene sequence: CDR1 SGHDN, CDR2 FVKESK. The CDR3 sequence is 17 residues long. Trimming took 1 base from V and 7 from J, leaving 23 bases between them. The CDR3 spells CASSQVKFGTPEGEQYF. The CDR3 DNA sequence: TGTGCCAGCAGCCAAGTCAAGTTTGGGACTCCGGAGGGGGAGCAGTACTTC.

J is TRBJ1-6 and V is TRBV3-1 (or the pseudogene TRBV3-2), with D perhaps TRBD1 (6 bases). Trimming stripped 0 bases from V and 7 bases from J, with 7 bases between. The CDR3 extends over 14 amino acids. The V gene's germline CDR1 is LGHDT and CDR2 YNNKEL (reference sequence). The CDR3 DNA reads TGTGCCAGCAGCCAAGAGGACAGAAATTCACCCCTCCACTTT. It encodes CASSQEDRNSPLHF.

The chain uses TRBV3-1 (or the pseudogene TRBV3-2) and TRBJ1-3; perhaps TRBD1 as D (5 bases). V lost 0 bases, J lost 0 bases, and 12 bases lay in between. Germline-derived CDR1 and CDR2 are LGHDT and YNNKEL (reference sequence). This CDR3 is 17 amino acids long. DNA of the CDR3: TGTGCCAGCAGCCAAGACGATGAGACAGCCTCTGGAAACACCATATATTTT. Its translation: CASSQDDETASGNTIYF.

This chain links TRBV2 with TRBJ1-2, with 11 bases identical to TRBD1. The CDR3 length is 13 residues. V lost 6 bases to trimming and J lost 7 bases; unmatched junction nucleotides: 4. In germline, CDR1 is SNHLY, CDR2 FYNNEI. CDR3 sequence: CASREDRGRGYTF. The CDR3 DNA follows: TGTGCCAGCAGGGAGGACAGGGGGCGTGGCTACACCTTC.

CDR3 bases: TGCGCCAGCAGCAGATCTGGGACAGGGGTGAACGAGCAGTACTTC. It is translated as CASSRSGTGVNEQYF. The chain combines TRBV5-1 with TRBJ2-7, with 10 bases matching TRBD1. CDR1 and CDR2 (germline): SGHRS, YFSETQ. The CDR3 loop spans 15 amino acids. J lost 5 bases, V lost 4 bases, and 9 bases had no gene match. The entire variable domain, with the rest obtained from reference TRBV5-1 and TRBJ2-7, is as follows: KAGVTQTPRYLIKTRGQQVTLSCSPISGHRSVSWYQQTPGQGLQFLFEYFSETQRNKGNFPGRFSGRQFSNSRSEMNVSTLELGDSALYLCASSRSGTGVNEQYFGPGTRLTVT.

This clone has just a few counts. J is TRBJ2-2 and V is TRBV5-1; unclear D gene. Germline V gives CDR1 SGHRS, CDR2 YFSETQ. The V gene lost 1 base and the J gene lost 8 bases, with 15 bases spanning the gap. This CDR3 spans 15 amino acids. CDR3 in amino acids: CASSLTGNQPGELFF. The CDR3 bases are TGCGCCAGCAGCTTGACGGGTAACCAACCAGGGGAGCTGTTTTTT.

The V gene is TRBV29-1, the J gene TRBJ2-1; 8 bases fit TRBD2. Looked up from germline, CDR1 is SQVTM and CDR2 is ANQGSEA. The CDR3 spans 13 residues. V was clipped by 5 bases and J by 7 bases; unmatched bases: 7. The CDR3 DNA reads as TGCAGCGTTTATGGGACTAGAACAAATGAGCAGTTCTTC. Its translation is CSVYGTRTNEQFF.

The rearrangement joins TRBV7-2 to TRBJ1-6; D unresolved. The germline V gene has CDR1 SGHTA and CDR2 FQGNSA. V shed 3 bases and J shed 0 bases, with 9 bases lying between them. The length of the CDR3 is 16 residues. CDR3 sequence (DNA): TGTGCCAGCAGCTTTTGGGAGAGCTCCTATAATTCACCCCTCCACTTT. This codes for CASSFWESSYNSPLHF.

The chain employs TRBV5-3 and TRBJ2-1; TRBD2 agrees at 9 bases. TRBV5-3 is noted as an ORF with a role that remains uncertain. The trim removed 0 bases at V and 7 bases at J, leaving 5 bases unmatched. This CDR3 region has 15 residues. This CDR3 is CARSLGLAGLNEQFF. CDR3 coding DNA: TGTGCCAGAAGCTTGGGGCTAGCGGGACTAAATGAGCAGTTCTTC.

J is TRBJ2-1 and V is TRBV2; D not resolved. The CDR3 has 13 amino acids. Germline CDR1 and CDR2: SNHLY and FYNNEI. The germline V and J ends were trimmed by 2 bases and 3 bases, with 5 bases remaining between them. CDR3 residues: CASSESFYNEQFF. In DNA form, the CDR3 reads TGTGCCAGCAGTGAATCCTTCTACAATGAGCAGTTCTTC.

This CDR3 reads CASSEGGGLINQPQHF. CDR3 bases: TGTGCCAGCAGCGAGGGAGGAGGGCTTATCAATCAGCCCCAGCATTTT. The chain recombines TRBV5-6 with TRBJ1-5, with D uncertain. Germline lookup yields CDR1 SGHDT and CDR2 YYEEEE. The CDR3 runs to 16 residues. The germline V and J ends were trimmed by 4 bases and 3 bases, with 17 bases remaining between them.

The CDR3 spells CASSLGRQEAFF. Written as DNA, the CDR3 is TGTGCCAGCAGCTTAGGGAGACAGGAAGCTTTCTTT. V gene TRBV7-9 combines with J gene TRBJ1-1, with D possibly matching TRBD1 (5 bases). The CDR3 consists of 12 residues. Germline V gene sequence: CDR1 SEHNR, CDR2 FQNEAQ (reference sequence). V lost 1 base and J 8 bases, leaving 8 bases between the germline ends.

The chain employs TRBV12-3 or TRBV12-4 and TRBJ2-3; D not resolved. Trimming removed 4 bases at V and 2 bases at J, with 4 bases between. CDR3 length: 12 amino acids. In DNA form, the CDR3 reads TGTGCCAGCAGTTCCCTCACAGATACGCAGTATTTT. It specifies CASSSLTDTQYF.

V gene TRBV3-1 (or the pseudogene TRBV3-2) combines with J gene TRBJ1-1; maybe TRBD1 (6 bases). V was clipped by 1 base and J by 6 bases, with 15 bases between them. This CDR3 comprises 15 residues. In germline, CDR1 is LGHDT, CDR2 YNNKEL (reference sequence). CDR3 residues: CASSQGQQGVSEAFF. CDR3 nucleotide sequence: TGTGCCAGCAGCCAAGGGCAACAGGGTGTATCTGAAGCTTTCTTT.

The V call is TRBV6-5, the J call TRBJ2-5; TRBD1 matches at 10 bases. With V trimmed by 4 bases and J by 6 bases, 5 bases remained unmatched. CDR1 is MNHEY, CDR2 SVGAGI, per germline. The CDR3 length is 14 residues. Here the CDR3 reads CASSSRDRGQTQYF. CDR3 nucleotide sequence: TGTGCCAGCAGTTCTAGGGACAGGGGACAGACCCAGTACTTC.

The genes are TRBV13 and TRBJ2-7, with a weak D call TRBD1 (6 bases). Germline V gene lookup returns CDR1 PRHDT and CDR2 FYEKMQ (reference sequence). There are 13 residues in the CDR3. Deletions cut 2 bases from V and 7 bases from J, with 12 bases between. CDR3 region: CASSLQGPREQYF. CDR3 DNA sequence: TGTGCCAGCAGCTTACAGGGGCCTAGGGAGCAGTACTTC.

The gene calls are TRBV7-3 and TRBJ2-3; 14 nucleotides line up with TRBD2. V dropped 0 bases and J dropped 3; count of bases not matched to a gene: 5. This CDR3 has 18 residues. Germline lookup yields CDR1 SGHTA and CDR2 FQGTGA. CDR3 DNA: TGTGCCAGCAGCTTAACGGGACTAGCGGGAGTGGGAACAGATACGCAGTATTTT. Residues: CASSLTGLAGVGTDTQYF.

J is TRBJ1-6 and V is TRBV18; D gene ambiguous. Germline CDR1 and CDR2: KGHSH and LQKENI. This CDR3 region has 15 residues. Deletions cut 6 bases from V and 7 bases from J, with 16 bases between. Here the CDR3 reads CASSPGNKDNSPLHF. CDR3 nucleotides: TGTGCCAGCTCTCCGGGAAACAAAGACAATTCACCCCTCCACTTT.